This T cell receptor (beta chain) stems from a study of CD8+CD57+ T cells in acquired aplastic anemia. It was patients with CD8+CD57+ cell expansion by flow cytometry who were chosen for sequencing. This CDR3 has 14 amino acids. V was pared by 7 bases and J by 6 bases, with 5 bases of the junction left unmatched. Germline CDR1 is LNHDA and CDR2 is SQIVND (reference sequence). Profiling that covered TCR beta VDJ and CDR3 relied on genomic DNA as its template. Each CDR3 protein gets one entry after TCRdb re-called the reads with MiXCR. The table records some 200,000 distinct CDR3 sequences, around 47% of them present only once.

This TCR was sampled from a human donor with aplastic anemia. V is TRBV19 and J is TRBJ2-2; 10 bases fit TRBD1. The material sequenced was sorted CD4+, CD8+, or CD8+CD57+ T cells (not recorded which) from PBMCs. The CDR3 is CASTTGQGAGELFF. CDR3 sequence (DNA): TGTGCCAGTACTACTGGACAGGGGGCCGGGGAGCTGTTTTTT.